The clone carrying this TCR beta chain was recorded a few times. This sample was included in a study of CD8+ T cells in alopecia areata. It was cDNA, reverse transcribed from extracted RNA, that served as the sequencing template. Sequenced by immunoSEQ multiplex PCR; TCRdb stores in-frame clones only, minus some. The table has approximately 150,000 clones, more than 85% seen once. V gave up 3 bases and J gave up 0 bases, with 22 bases separating them. This CDR3 has 18 residues. Germline CDR1 and CDR2: SQVTM and ANQGSEA. The treatment was: oral pan-JAK inhibitor, 5-10 mg twice daily. PBMCs, the starting material, were the source of sorted CD4+ and CD8+ T cells.

V gene TRBV29-1 combines with J gene TRBJ2-3, with D unresolved. The material was CD8+ T cells sorted from blood, obtained at week 4, from a patient treated with tofacitinib. The receptor comes from a human donor with alopecia areata. CDR3 residues: CSVEHWSHETSSTDTQYF. The CDR3 nucleotides read TGCAGCGTTGAGCACTGGAGCCACGAAACCTCTAGCACAGATACGCAGTATTTT.